This T cell receptor beta chain was profiled in a study of shared clonotypes between healthy human individuals. Using immunoSEQ multiplex PCR, the repertoire was profiled, and TCRdb retains in-frame clones only, with some absent. The top ten hold approximately 0.06% of the sample, which has roughly 500,000 clones, 96% seen once. Looked up from germline, CDR1 is ENHRY and CDR2 is SYGVKD. There are 13 residues in the CDR3. V was cut by 6 bases and J by 7 bases, with 13 bases left in between. V and J are TRBV10-3 and TRBJ2-4; the D gene could be TRBD1 or TRBD2 (6 bases each). The sequence came from a woman aged 25 to 39 in good health. Sequences were obtained from naive CD4+ T cells sorted from blood. Subset indicated: CD45RA+ positively selected. The CDR3 DNA reads TGTGCCATCAGGTCCGGGGGCCTGAACATTCAGTACTTC. This codes for CAIRSGGLNIQYF.